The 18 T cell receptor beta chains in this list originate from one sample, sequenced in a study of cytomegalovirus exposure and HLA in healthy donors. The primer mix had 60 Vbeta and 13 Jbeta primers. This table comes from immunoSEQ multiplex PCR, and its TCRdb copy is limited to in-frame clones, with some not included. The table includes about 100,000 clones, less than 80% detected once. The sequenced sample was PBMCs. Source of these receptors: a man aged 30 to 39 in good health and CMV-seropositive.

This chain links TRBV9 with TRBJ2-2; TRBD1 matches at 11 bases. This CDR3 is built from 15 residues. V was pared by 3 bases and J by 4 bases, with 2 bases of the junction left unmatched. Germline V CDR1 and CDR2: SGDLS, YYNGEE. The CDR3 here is CASSAGQGVTGELFF. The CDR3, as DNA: TGTGCCAGCAGCGCGGGACAGGGGGTCACCGGGGAGCTGTTTTTT. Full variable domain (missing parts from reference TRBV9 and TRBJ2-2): DSGVTQTPKHLITATGQRVTLRCSPRSGDLSVYWYQQSLDQGLQFLIQYYNGEERAKGNILERFSAQQFPDLHSELNLSSLELGDSALYFCASSAGQGVTGELFFGEGSRLTVL.

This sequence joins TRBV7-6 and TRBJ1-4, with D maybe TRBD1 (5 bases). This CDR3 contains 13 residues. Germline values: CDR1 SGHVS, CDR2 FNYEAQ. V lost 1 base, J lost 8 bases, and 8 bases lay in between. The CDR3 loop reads CASSLGGAEKLFF. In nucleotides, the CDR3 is TGTGCCAGCAGCTTAGGGGGCGCCGAAAAACTGTTTTTT.

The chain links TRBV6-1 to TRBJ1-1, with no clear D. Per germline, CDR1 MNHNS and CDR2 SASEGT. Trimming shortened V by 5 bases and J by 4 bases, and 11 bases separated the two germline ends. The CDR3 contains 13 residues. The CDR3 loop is CASSKTSSTEAFF. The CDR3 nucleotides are TGTGCCAGCAGTAAGACATCCTCCACTGAAGCTTTCTTT.

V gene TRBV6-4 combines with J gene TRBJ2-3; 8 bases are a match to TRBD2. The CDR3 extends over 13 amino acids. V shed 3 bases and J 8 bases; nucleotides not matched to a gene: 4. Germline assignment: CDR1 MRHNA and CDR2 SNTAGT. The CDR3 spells CASSEGTRATQYF. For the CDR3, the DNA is TGTGCCAGCAGTGAGGGGACTAGAGCTACGCAGTATTTT.

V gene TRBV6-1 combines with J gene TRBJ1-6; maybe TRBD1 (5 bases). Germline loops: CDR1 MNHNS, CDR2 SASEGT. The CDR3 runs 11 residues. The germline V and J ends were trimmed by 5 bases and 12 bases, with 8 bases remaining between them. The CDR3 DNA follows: TGTGCCAGCAGTTACGGGGGACCCCTCCACTTT. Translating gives CASSYGGPLHF.

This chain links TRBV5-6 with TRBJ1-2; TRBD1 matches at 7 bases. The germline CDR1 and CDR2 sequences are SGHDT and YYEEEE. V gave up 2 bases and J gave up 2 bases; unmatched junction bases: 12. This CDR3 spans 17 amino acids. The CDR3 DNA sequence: TGTGCCAGCAGCTTATGGCAGGGGGGCCTAAAAAACTATGGCTACACCTTC. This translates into CASSLWQGGLKNYGYTF.

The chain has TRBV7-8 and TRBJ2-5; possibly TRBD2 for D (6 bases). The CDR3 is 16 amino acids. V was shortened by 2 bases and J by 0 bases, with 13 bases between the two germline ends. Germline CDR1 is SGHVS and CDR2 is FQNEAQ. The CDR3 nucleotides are TGTGCCAGCAGCTTACTCCCTAGCGCAAACCAAGAGACCCAGTACTTC. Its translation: CASSLLPSANQETQYF.

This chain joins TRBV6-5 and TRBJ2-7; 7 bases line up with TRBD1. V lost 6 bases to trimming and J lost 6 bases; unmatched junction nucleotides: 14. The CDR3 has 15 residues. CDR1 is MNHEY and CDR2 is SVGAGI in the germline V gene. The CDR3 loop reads CASSAWGQITSEQYF. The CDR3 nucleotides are TGTGCCAGCAGCGCCTGGGGACAGATCACGTCCGAGCAGTACTTC.

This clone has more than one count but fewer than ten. CDR3 sequence: CAAARGLATGELFF. Written as DNA, the CDR3 is TGTGCCGCCGCCAGGGGGTTGGCGACCGGGGAGCTGTTTTTT. The chain couples TRBV6-1 to TRBJ2-2; 7 nucleotides align to TRBD1. Germline trimming cut 11 bases from V and 5 bases from J; bases unmatched to any gene: 11. Germline V lookup: CDR1 MNHNS, CDR2 SASEGT. The CDR3 sequence is 14 residues long.

CDR3 sequence reads: CASSPDRMNTEAFF. The DNA of the CDR3 is TGTGCCAGCAGCCCCGACAGAATGAACACTGAAGCTTTCTTT. The chain is built from TRBV5-4 and TRBJ1-1, with a weak D call TRBD1 (5 bases). CDR3 length equals 14 residues. Germline lookup yields CDR1 SGHNT and CDR2 YYREEE (reference sequence). Trimming removed 4 bases at V and 0 bases at J, with 10 bases between.

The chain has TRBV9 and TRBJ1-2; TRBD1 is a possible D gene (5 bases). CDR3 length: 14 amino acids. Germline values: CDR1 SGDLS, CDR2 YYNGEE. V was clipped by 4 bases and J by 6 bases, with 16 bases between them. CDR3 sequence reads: CASSSRAGFNGYTF. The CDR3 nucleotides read TGTGCCAGCAGCTCTAGGGCAGGGTTCAATGGCTACACCTTC.

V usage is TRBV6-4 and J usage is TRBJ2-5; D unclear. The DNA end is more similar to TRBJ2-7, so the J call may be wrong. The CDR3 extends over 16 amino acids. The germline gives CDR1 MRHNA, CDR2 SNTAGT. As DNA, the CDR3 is TGTGCCAGCAGTGACTCAAGGTCTCCTAGCTCCTACGAGCAGTACTTC. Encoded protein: CASSDSRSPSSYEQYF.

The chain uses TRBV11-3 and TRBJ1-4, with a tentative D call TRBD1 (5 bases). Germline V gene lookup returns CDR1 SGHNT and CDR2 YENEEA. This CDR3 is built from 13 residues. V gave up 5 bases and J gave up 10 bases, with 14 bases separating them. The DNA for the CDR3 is TGTGCCAGCAGCACAATAACAGGCACAAAACTGTTTTTT. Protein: CASSTITGTKLFF.

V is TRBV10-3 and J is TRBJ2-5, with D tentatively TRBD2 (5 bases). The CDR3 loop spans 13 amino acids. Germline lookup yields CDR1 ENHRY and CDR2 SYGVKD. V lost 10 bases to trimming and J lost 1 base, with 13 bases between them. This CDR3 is CASSSGIQETQYF. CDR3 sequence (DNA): TGTGCCAGCTCCAGCGGTATCCAAGAGACCCAGTACTTC.

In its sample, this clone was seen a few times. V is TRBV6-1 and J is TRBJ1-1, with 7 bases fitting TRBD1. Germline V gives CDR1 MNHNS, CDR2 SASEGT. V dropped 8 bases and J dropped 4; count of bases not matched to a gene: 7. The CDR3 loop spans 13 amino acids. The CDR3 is CASGEDRPTEAFF. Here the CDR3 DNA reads TGTGCCAGCGGAGAGGACAGGCCCACTGAAGCTTTCTTT.

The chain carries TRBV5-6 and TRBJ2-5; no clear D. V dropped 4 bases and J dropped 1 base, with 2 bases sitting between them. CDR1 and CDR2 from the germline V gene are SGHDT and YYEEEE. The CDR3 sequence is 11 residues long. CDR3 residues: CASSRQETQYF. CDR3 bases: TGTGCCAGCAGCCGCCAAGAGACCCAGTACTTC. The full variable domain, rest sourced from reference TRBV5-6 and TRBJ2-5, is DAGVTQSPTHLIKTRGQQVTLRCSPKSGHDTVSWYQQALGQGPQFIFQYYEEEERQRGNFPDRFSGHQFPNYSSELNVNALLLGDSALYLCASSRQETQYFGPGTRLLVL.

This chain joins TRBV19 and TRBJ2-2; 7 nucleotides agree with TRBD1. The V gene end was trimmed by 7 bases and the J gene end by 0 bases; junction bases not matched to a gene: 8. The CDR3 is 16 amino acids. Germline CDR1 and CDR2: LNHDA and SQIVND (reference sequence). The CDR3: CASMGPGQTNTGELFF. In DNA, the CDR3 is TGTGCCAGTATGGGTCCGGGACAGACGAACACCGGGGAGCTGTTTTTT.

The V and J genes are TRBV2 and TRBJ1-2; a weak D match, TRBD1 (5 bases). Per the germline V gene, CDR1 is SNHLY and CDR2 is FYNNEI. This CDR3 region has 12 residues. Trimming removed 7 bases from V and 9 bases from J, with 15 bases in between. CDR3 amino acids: CASMGLTASYTF. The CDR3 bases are TGTGCCAGCATGGGGCTAACGGCCAGCTACACCTTC.